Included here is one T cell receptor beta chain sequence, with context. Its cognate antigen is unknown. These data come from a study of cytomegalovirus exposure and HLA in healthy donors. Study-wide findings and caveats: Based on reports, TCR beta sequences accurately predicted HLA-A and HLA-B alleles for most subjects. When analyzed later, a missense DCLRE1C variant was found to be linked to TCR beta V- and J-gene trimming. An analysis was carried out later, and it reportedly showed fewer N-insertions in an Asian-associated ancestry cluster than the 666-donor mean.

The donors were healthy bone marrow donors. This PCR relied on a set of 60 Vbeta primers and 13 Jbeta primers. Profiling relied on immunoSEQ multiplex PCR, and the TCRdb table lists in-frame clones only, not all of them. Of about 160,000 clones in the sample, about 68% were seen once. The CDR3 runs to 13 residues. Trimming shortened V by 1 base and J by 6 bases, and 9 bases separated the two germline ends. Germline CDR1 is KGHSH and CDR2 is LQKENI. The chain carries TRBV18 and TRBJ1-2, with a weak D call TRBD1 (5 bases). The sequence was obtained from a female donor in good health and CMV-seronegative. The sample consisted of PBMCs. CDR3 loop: CASSPRSGHGYTF. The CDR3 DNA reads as TGTGCCAGCTCACCACGGTCAGGGCATGGCTACACCTTC.